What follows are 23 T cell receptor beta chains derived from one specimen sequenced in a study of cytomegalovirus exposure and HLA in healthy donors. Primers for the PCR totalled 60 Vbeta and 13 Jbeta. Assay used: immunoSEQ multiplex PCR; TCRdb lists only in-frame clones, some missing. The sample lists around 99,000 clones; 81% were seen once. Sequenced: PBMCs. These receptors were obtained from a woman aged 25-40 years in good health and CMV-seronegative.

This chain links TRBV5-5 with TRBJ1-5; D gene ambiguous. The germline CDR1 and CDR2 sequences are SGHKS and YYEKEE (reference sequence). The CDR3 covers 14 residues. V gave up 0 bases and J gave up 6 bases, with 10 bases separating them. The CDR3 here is CASSLDSLLQPQHF. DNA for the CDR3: TGTGCCAGCAGCTTGGACAGCCTACTTCAGCCCCAGCATTTT.

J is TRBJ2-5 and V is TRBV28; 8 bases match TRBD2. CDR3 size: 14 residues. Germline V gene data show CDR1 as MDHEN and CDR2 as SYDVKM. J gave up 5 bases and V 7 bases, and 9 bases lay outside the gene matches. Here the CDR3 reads CASTGGFMRETQYF. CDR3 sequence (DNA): TGTGCCAGCACGGGAGGGTTCATGCGGGAGACCCAGTACTTC.

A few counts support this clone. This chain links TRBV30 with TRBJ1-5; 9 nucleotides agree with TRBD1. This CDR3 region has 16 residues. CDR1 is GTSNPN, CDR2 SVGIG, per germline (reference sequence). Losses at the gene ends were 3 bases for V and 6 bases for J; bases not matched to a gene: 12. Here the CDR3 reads CAWRDRGGNNRQPQHF. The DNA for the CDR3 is TGTGCCTGGAGGGACAGGGGAGGCAATAATCGTCAGCCCCAGCATTTT.

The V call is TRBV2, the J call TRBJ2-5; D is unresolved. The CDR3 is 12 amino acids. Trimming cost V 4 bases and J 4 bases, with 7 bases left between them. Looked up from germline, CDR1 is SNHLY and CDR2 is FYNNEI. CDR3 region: CASSVVRETQYF. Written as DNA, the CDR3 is TGTGCCAGCAGTGTTGTGCGAGAGACCCAGTACTTC.

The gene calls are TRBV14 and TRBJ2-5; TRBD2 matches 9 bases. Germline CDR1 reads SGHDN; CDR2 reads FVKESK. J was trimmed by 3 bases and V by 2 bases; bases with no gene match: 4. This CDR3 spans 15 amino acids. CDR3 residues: CASSQLLAGEETQYF. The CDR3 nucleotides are TGTGCCAGCAGCCAATTATTAGCGGGAGAAGAGACCCAGTACTTC. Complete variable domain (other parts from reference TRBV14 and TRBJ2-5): EAGVTQFPSHSVIEKGQTVTLRCDPISGHDNLYWYRRVMGKEIKFLLHFVKESKQDESGMPNNRFLAERTGGTYSTLKVQPAELEDSGVYFCASSQLLAGEETQYFGPGTRLLVL.

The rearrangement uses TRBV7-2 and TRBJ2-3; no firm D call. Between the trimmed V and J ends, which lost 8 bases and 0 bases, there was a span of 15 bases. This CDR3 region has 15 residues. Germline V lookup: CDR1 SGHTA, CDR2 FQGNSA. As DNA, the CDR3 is TGTGCCAGCGCAAAAATCGGGTCTAGCACAGATACGCAGTATTTT. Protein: CASAKIGSSTDTQYF. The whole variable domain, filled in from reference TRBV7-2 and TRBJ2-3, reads GAGVSQSPSNKVTEKGKDVELRCDPISGHTALYWYRQSLGQGLEFLIYFQGNSAPDKSGLPSDRFSAERTGGSVSTLTIQRTQQEDSAVYLCASAKIGSSTDTQYFGPGTRLTVL.

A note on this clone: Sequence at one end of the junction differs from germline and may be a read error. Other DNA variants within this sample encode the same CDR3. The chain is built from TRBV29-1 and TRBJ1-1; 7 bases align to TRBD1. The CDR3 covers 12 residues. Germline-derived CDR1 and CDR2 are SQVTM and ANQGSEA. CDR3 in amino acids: CSVPAGGTEAFF. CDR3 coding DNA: TGCAGCGTTCCTGCAGGGGGGACTGAGGCTTTCTTT.

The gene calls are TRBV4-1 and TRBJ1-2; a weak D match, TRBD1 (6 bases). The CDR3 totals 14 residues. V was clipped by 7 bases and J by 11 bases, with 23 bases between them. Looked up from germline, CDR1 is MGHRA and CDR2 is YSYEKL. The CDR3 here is CASTPIGGRLVYTF. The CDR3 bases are TGCGCCAGCACTCCTATCGGGGGGCGTTTAGTTTACACCTTC.

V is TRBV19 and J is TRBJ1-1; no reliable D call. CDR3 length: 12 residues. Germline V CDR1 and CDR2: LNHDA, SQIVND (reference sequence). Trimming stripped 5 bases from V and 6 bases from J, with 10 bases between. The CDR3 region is CASSRSRAEAFF. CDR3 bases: TGTGCCAGTAGTCGATCCCGCGCTGAAGCTTTCTTT.

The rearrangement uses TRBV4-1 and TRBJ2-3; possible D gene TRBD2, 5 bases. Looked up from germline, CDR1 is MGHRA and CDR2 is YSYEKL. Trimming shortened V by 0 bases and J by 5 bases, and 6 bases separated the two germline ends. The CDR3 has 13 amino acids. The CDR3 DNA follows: TGCGCCAGCAGCCAAGAAGGAGGAGATACGCAGTATTTT. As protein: CASSQEGGDTQYF.

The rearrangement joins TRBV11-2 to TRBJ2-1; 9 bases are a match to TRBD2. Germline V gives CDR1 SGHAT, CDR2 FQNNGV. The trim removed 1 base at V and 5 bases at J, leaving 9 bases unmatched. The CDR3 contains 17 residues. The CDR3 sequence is CASSLASSGIWNNEQFF. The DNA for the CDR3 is TGTGCCAGCAGCTTAGCCTCTAGCGGGATATGGAACAATGAGCAGTTCTTC.

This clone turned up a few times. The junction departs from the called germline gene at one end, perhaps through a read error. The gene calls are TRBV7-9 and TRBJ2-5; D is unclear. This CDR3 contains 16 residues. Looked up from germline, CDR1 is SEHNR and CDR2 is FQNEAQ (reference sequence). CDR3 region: CSSSPPPAVIQETQYF. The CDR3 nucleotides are TGTTCCAGCAGCCCTCCCCCCGCGGTTATCCAAGAGACCCAGTACTTC.

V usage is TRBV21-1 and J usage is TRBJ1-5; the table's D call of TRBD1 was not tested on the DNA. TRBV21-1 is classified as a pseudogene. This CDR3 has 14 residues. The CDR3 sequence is CASGAGDLNQPQHF. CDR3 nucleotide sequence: TGTGCCAGCGGAGCAGGGGACCTCAATCAGCCCCAGCATTTT.

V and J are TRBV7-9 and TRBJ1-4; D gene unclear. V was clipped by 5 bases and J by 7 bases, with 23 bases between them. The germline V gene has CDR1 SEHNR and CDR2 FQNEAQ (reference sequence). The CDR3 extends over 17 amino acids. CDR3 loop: CASSPTGSAYASEKLFF. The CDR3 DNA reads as TGTGCCAGCAGCCCTACGGGGAGCGCTTATGCGAGTGAAAAACTGTTTTTT.

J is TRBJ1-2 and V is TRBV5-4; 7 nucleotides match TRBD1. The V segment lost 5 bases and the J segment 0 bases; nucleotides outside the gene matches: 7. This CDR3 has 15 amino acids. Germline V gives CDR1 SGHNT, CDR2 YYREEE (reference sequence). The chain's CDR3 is CASSPPTGTNYGYTF. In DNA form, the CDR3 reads TGTGCCAGCAGTCCCCCGACAGGGACTAACTATGGCTACACCTTC.

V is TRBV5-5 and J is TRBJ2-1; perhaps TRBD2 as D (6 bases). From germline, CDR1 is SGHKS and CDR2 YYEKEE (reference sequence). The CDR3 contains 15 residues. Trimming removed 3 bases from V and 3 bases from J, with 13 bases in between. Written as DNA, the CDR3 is TGTGCCAGCAGCTATACCGGGACTTACTACAATGAGCAGTTCTTC. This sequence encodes CASSYTGTYYNEQFF.

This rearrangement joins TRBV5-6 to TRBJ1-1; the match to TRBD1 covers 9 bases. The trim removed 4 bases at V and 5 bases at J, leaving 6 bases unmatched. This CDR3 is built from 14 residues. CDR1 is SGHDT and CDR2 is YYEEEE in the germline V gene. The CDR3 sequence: CASSADRGSTEAFF. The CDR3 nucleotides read TGTGCCAGCAGCGCTGACAGGGGGTCTACTGAAGCTTTCTTT.

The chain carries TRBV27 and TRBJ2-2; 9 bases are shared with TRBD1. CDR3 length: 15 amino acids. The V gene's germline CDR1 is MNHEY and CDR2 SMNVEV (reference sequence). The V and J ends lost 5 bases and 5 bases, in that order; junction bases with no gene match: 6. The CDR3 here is CASSPQGAITGELFF. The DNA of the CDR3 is TGTGCCAGCAGTCCACAGGGGGCTATTACCGGGGAGCTGTTTTTT.

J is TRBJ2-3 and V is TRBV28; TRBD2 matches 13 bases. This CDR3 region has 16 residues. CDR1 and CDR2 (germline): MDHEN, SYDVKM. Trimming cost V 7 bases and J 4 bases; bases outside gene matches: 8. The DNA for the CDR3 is TGTGCCAGCAAAGGAGGACTAGCGGGAGTAGCAGATACGCAGTATTTT. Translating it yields CASKGGLAGVADTQYF.

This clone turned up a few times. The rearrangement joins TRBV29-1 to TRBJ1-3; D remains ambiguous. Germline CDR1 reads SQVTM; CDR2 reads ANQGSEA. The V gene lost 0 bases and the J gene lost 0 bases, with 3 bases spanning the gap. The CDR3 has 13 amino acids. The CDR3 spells CSVEESSGNTIYF. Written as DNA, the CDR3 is TGCAGCGTTGAAGAGAGCTCTGGAAACACCATATATTTT.

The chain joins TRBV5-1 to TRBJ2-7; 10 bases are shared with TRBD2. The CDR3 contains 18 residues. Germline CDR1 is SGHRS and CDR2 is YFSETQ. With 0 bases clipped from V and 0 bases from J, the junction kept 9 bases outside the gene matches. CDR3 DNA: TGCGCCAGCAGCTTGGCTAGCGGGAGTCTTCCTGGCTCCTACGAGCAGTACTTC. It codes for CASSLASGSLPGSYEQYF.

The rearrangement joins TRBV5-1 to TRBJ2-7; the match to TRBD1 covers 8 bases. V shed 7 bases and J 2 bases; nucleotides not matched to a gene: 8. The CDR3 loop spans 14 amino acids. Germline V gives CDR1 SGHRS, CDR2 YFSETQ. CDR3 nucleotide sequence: TGCGCCAGCCAAGAGACAGGGGCTACCTACGAGCAGTACTTC. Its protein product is CASQETGATYEQYF.

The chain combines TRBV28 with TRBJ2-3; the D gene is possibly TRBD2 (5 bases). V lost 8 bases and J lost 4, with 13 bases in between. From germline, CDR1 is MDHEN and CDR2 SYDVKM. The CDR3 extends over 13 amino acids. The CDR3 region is CASSPSEADTQYF. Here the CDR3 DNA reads TGTGCCAGCTCCCCGTCGGAGGCAGATACGCAGTATTTT.